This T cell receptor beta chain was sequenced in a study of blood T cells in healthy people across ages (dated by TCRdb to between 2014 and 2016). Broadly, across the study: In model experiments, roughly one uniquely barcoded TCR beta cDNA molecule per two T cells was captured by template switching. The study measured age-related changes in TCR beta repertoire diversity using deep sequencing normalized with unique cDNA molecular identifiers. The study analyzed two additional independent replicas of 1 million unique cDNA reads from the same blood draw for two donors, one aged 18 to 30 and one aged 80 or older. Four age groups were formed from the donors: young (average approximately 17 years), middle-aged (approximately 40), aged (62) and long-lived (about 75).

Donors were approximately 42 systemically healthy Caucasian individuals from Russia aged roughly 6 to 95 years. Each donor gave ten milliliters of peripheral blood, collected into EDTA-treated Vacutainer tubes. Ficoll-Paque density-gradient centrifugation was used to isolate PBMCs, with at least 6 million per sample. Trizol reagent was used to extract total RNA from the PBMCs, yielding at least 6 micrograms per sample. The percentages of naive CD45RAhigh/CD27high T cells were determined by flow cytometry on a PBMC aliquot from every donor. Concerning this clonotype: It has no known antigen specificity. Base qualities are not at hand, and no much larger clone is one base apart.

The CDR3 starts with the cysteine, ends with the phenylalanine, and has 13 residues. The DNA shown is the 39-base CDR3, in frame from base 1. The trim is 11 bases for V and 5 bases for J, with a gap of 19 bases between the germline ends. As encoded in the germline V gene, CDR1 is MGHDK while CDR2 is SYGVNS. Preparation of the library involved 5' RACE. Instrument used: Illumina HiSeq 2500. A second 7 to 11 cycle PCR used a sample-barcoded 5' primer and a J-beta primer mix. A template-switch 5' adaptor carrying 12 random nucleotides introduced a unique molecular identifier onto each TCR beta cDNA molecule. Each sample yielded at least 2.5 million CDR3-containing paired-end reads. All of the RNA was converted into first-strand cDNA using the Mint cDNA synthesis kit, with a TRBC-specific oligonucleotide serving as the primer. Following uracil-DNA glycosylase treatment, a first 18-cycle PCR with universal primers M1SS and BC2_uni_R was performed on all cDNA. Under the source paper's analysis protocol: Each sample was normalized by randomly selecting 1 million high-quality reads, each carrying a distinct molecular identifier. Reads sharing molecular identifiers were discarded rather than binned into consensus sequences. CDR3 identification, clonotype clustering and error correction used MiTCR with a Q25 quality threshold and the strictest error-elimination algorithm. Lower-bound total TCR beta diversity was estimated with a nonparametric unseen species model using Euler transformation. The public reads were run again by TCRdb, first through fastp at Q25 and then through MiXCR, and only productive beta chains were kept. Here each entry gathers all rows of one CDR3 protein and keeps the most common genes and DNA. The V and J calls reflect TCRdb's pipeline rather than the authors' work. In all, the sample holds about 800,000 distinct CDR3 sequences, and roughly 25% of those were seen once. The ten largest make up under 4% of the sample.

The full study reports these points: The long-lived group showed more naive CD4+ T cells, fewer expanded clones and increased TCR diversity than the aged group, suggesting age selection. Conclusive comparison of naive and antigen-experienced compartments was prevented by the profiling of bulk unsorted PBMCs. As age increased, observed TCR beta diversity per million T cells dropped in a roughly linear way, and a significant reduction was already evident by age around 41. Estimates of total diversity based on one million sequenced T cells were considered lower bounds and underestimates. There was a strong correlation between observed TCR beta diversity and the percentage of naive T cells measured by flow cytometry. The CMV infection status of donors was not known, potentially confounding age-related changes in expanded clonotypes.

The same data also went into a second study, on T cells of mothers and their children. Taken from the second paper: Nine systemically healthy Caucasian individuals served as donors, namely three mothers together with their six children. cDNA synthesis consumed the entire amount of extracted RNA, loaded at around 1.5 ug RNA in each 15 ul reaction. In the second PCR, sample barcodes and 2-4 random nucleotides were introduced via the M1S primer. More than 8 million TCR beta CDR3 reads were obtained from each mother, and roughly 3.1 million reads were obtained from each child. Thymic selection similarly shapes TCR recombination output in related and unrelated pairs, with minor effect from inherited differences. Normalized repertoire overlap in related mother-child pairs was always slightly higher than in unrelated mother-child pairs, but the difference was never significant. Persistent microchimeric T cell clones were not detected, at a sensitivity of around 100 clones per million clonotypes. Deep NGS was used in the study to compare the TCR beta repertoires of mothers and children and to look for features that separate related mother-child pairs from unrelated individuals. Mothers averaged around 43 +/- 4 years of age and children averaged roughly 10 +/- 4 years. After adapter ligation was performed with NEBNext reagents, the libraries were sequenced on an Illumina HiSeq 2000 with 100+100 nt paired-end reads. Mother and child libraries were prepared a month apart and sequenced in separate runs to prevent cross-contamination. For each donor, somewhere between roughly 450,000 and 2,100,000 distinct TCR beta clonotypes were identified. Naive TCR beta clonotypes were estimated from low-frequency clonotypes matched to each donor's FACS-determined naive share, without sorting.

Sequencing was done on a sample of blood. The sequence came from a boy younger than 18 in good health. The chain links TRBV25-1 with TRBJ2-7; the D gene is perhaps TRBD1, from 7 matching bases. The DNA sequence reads TGTGCCTCCAGGGAGGCAGGGGGGCACGAGCAGTACTTC. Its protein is CASREAGGHEQYF.